This TCR beta chain was sequenced for a study of Graves' ophthalmopathy and Graves' hyperthyroidism. RNA served as the template for amplifying TCR beta CDR3 regions. The authors performed first-round RT-PCR with HTBI primers and then a second-round multiplex PCR. In TCRdb, the multiplex PCR reads were re-called with MiXCR into one record per CDR3 protein. The data contain around 1.1 million distinct CDR3 sequences, less than 45% of them singletons. This CDR3 is built from 13 residues. Germline V lookup: CDR1 MGHDK, CDR2 SYGVNS. V was trimmed by 5 bases and J by 4 bases, leaving 9 bases between them. V is TRBV25-1 and J is TRBJ1-3; D is undetermined. The TCR sequence derives from an adult man with Graves' hyperthyroidism. Sequencing was done on a sample of peripheral blood or thyroid tissue (not recorded which). The CDR3 DNA reads as TGTGCCAGCAGTAGGCATTTAGGAAACACCATATATTTT. This codes for CASSRHLGNTIYF.